This T cell receptor beta chain was found in a study of cytomegalovirus exposure and HLA in healthy donors. At sampling all donors were nominally healthy, likely with unrecorded immune exposures. Note on this clone: Its antigen is unidentified.

V was clipped by 5 bases and J by 14 bases, with 24 bases between them. Germline values: CDR1 LNHDA, CDR2 SQIVND (reference sequence). CDR3 length equals 15 residues. The PCR used 60 Vbeta and 13 Jbeta primers. Per the original data handling: Some 80 million unique TCR beta chains, roughly 12 million shared, were counted in a later analysis. Profiling relied on immunoSEQ multiplex PCR, and the TCRdb table lists in-frame clones only, not all of them. V and J calls and clone size follow that table, whereas D and trimming were derived from the DNA. This sample has more than 140,000 clones, with over 60% found just once. Points from the study as a whole: Some public TCRs appeared in many individuals, while most sequences were rare.

The sequence came from a woman in her thirties in good health and CMV-seropositive. The specimen sequenced was PBMCs. The gene calls are TRBV19 and TRBJ1-4, with D hard to call. CDR3 in DNA: TGTGCCAGTAGTTCGGAGGGCCTCGCTCACCCCATCCTGTTTTTT. Translated, it gives CASSSEGLAHPILFF.